The next 30 T cell receptor beta chains were all read from a single sample in a study of blood T cell repertoires in COVID-19. Using immunoSEQ multiplex PCR, the repertoire was profiled, and TCRdb retains in-frame clones only, with some absent. The sample yields about 200,000 clones, 90% to 95% seen once. Sequenced sample: peripheral blood. The source of these receptors is a man aged 55 to 70 with COVID-19, enrolled during active disease.

This chain joins TRBV11-3 and TRBJ2-1; TRBD2 matches at 9 bases. This CDR3 has 18 amino acids. The ends lost 0 bases at V and 1 base at J; junction bases unmatched: 7. Germline values: CDR1 SGHNT, CDR2 YENEEA. DNA for the CDR3: TGTGCCAGCAGCTTAGAGGGCGGGAGGGGGAGGTCCTACAATGAGCAGTTCTTC. Amino acid sequence: CASSLEGGRGRSYNEQFF.

The chain recombines TRBV11-2 with TRBJ1-2; D gene uncertain. Germline V gene lookup returns CDR1 SGHAT and CDR2 FQNNGV. The V gene lost 2 bases and the J gene lost 0 bases, with 10 bases spanning the gap. The CDR3 totals 15 residues. The CDR3 DNA reads TGTGCCAGCAGCTTAACCCCGGGAACTAACTATGGCTACACCTTC. It specifies CASSLTPGTNYGYTF.

V usage is TRBV9 and J usage is TRBJ1-6, with D hard to call. V was clipped by 0 bases and J by 6 bases, with 10 bases between them. The CDR3 runs to 15 residues. From germline, CDR1 is SGDLS and CDR2 YYNGEE. CDR3 protein: CASSVDPNSNSPLHF. Here the CDR3 DNA reads TGTGCCAGCAGCGTAGACCCGAACTCTAATTCACCCCTCCACTTT.

The V and J genes are TRBV18 and TRBJ2-1; TRBD1 matches at 7 bases. CDR3 length: 15 amino acids. The germline gives CDR1 KGHSH, CDR2 LQKENI. V shed 3 bases and J 4 bases; nucleotides not matched to a gene: 6. DNA of the CDR3: TGTGCCAGCTCACCGGGACAGTCGGGGTACAATGAGCAGTTCTTC. This translates into CASSPGQSGYNEQFF.

The J gene is TRBJ2-7, the V gene TRBV6-5; 7 bases are a match to TRBD2. V trimming: 0 bases; J trimming: 7 bases; junction bases outside the gene matches: 12. The germline V gene encodes CDR1 MNHEY and CDR2 SVGAGI. CDR3 length equals 16 residues. The DNA for the CDR3 is TGTGCCAGCAGTTACTCCCAAGCGGGACCCTCGGGGGAGCAGTACTTC. Translating gives CASSYSQAGPSGEQYF.

The chain couples TRBV6-1 to TRBJ1-1; D is uncertain. The CDR3 is made up of 11 amino acids. CDR1 MNHNS and CDR2 SASEGT come from the germline V gene. Between the trimmed V and J ends, which lost 3 bases and 11 bases, there was a span of 10 bases. CDR3 sequence (DNA): TGTGCCAGCAGTGATCTCCGTGAGGCTTTCTTT. Translated: CASSDLREAFF.

The chain recombines TRBV5-1 with TRBJ2-1, with TRBD2 matching over 7 bases. The germline V gene encodes CDR1 SGHRS and CDR2 YFSETQ. The J segment lost 7 bases and the V segment lost 2 bases, leaving 9 bases of the junction unmatched. The CDR3 is 15 amino acids. CDR3 in DNA: TGCGCCAGCAGCTTCGGGGGGTTGACGAATAATGAGCAGTTCTTC. Protein: CASSFGGLTNNEQFF.

The chain recombines TRBV25-1 with TRBJ2-3, with unresolved D. V was clipped by 10 bases and J by 5 bases, with 7 bases between them. This CDR3 contains 10 residues. Germline V lookup: CDR1 MGHDK, CDR2 SYGVNS. CDR3: CATPGDTQYF. The CDR3 DNA follows: TGTGCCACCCCGGGAGATACGCAGTATTTT.

This clone was detected only once. The chain employs TRBV12-3 or TRBV12-4 and TRBJ1-6; a weak D match, TRBD1 (6 bases). Trimming cost V 5 bases and J 9 bases, with 11 bases left between them. The CDR3 is 13 amino acids. The CDR3 here is CASSPTGRSPLHF. CDR3 in DNA: TGTGCCAGCAGTCCGACAGGCCGTTCACCCCTCCACTTT.

V and J are TRBV7-9 and TRBJ2-1; maybe TRBD2 (5 bases). The V end was cut by 3 bases, the J end by 4 bases, with 10 bases between. Germline CDR1 reads SEHNR; CDR2 reads FQNEAQ (reference sequence). The CDR3 covers 14 residues. The DNA for the CDR3 is TGTGCCAGCAGCTTTGAGGGCACGTACAATGAGCAGTTCTTC. This codes for CASSFEGTYNEQFF.

This chain connects TRBV2 to TRBJ1-2; a weak D match, TRBD1 (5 bases). V dropped 2 bases and J dropped 7 bases, with 11 bases sitting between them. Germline V gives CDR1 SNHLY, CDR2 FYNNEI. CDR3 length equals 13 residues. CDR3 bases: TGTGCCAGCAGTGAATGGTCGGGGGGTGGCTACACCTTC. Residues: CASSEWSGGGYTF.

This CDR3 reads CASTGATNEKLFF. In DNA form, the CDR3 reads TGTGCCAGCACCGGGGCAACTAATGAAAAACTGTTTTTT. The chain employs TRBV28 and TRBJ1-4, with D uncertain. Trimming stripped 7 bases from V and 0 bases from J, with 6 bases between. Per germline, CDR1 MDHEN and CDR2 SYDVKM. The CDR3 consists of 13 residues. Looking up the rest from reference TRBV28 and TRBJ1-4 gives the full variable domain: DVKVTQSSRYLVKRTGEKVFLECVQDMDHENMFWYRQDPGLGLRLIYFSYDVKMKEKGDIPEGYSVSREKKERFSLILESASTNQTSMYLCASTGATNEKLFFGSGTQLSVL.

This chain joins TRBV7-8 and TRBJ2-7; 7 bases are shared with TRBD1. This CDR3 has 15 residues. Per the germline V gene, CDR1 is SGHVS and CDR2 is FQNEAQ. Losses at the gene ends were 5 bases for V and 0 bases for J; bases not matched to a gene: 7. CDR3 in DNA: TGTGCCAGCAGCCGAGACAGGGCTAGCTCCTACGAGCAGTACTTC. Its translation: CASSRDRASSYEQYF.

The gene calls are TRBV7-2 and TRBJ2-3; 8 bases line up with TRBD2. The CDR3 contains 18 residues. The V and J ends lost 1 base and 5 bases, in that order; junction bases with no gene match: 14. Germline V gene sequence: CDR1 SGHTA, CDR2 FQGNSA. CDR3 nucleotides: TGTGCCAGCAGCTTAGGGATATTTGCGGGGGGCCATGGAGATACGCAGTATTTT. Translating gives CASSLGIFAGGHGDTQYF.

The chain uses TRBV28 and TRBJ2-7; TRBD2 aligns across 10 bases. V was pared by 5 bases and J by 6 bases, with 13 bases of the junction left unmatched. The CDR3 is made up of 16 amino acids. CDR1 is MDHEN, CDR2 SYDVKM, per germline. CDR3 nucleotide sequence: TGTGCCAGCAGTCCCCGACTAGCGGGCGGGCGCATCGAGCAGTACTTC. This encodes CASSPRLAGGRIEQYF.

J is TRBJ1-5 and V is TRBV4-3; D is perhaps TRBD1 (6 bases). Germline CDR1 and CDR2: LGHNA and YSLEER. This CDR3 comprises 15 residues. Trimming pared 3 bases from V and 5 bases from J, leaving 14 bases between. CDR3 in amino acids: CASSQDSGGYQPQHF. For the CDR3, the DNA is TGCGCCAGCAGCCAGGACAGTGGGGGTTATCAGCCCCAGCATTTT.

As to this clone: Other DNA sequences of this sample code for an identical CDR3. The genes are TRBV11-3 and TRBJ2-1; maybe TRBD2 (6 bases). This CDR3 spans 12 amino acids. Trimming left V 5 bases short and J 7 bases short, with 9 bases between. Germline CDR1 is SGHNT and CDR2 is YENEEA. In DNA form, the CDR3 reads TGTGCCAGCAGCGCCGGGGGAAATGAGCAGTTCTTC. It is translated as CASSAGGNEQFF. Supplemented by reference TRBV11-3 and TRBJ2-1, the full variable domain reads EAGVVQSPRYKIIEKKQPVAFWCNPISGHNTLYWYLQNLGQGPELLIRYENEEAVDDSQLPKDRFSAERLKGVDSTLKIQPAELGDSAVYLCASSAGGNEQFFGPGTRLTVL.

The rearrangement joins TRBV7-3 to TRBJ2-3, with 11 bases aligning to TRBD2. Per germline, CDR1 SGHTA and CDR2 FQGTGA. CDR3 size: 15 residues. J lost 5 bases, V lost 5 bases, and 6 bases had no gene match. The CDR3 loop reads CASSTSGSEGDTQYF. The CDR3 DNA reads TGTGCCAGCAGCACTAGCGGGAGTGAGGGAGATACGCAGTATTTT. The complete variable domain, with remaining parts taken from reference TRBV7-3 and TRBJ2-3, reads GAGVSQTPSNKVTEKGKYVELRCDPISGHTALYWYRQSLGQGPEFLIYFQGTGAADDSGLPNDRFFAVRPEGSVSTLKIQRTERGDSAVYLCASSTSGSEGDTQYFGPGTRLTVL.

The chain links TRBV14 to TRBJ1-3; D not certain. Germline loops: CDR1 SGHDN, CDR2 FVKESK. The CDR3 extends over 15 amino acids. V gave up 5 bases and J gave up 5 bases, with 16 bases separating them. The CDR3 DNA is TGTGCCAGCAGCTCATCCCAAGCGGGGAGAAACACCATATATTTT. This gives the protein CASSSSQAGRNTIYF.

The chain links TRBV12-3 or TRBV12-4 to TRBJ2-5; D unresolved. This CDR3 has 11 amino acids. Trimming shortened V by 7 bases and J by 4 bases, and 7 bases separated the two germline ends. The CDR3 spells CASMTLETQYF. CDR3 DNA: TGTGCCAGCATGACTCTAGAGACCCAGTACTTC.

The chain combines TRBV6-5 with TRBJ1-1, with D perhaps TRBD1 (5 bases). V lost 7 bases, J lost 4 bases, and 13 bases lay in between. The CDR3 has 13 residues. Germline V gene data show CDR1 as MNHEY and CDR2 as SVGAGI. The CDR3 DNA reads TGTGCCAGCATCTTACAGGAGGGCACTGAAGCTTTCTTT. Translating gives CASILQEGTEAFF.

The rearrangement joins TRBV30 to TRBJ1-5; D is unresolved. V gave up 1 base and J gave up 0 bases, with 7 bases separating them. The V gene's germline CDR1 is GTSNPN and CDR2 SVGIG (reference sequence). The CDR3 runs 14 residues. CDR3 amino acids: CAWSGSLSNQPQHF. CDR3 in DNA: TGTGCCTGGAGTGGAAGCCTTAGCAATCAGCCCCAGCATTTT.

The chain carries TRBV5-4 and TRBJ1-2; D gene uncertain. Germline CDR1 SGHNT, CDR2 YYREEE (reference sequence). Trimming stripped 4 bases from V and 5 bases from J, with 9 bases between. CDR3 length: 12 amino acids. The CDR3, as DNA: TGTGCCAGCAGCCGGGATATATATGGCTACACCTTC. Amino acids: CASSRDIYGYTF.

This clone was counted only a few times. The chain joins TRBV7-9 to TRBJ1-5; D is possibly TRBD1 (5 bases). The ends were cut back, 0 bases at V and 2 bases at J, with 8 bases in the middle. The CDR3 loop spans 15 amino acids. Per the germline V gene, CDR1 is SEHNR and CDR2 is FQNEAQ (reference sequence). CDR3 nucleotides: TGTGCCAGCAGCTTAGCAGGGGATGGCAATCAGCCCCAGCATTTT. As protein: CASSLAGDGNQPQHF.

This chain joins TRBV4-1 and TRBJ2-7; perhaps TRBD1 as D (6 bases). V dropped 1 base and J dropped 1 base, with 11 bases sitting between them. CDR3 length equals 15 residues. Germline V gives CDR1 MGHRA, CDR2 YSYEKL. This CDR3 reads CASSQGDRRSYEQYF. CDR3 DNA sequence: TGCGCCAGCAGCCAAGGCGACAGGAGGTCCTACGAGCAGTACTTC.

This sequence joins TRBV9 and TRBJ1-4; unclear D gene. Germline CDR1 SGDLS, CDR2 YYNGEE. CDR3 length: 15 amino acids. Trimming removed 4 bases at V and 8 bases at J, with 18 bases between. The CDR3 region is CASSPTYSVSEKLFF. The CDR3 DNA reads TGTGCCAGCAGCCCCACGTACTCCGTTAGCGAAAAACTGTTTTTT.

This chain joins TRBV15 and TRBJ1-2, with D unclear. The CDR3 totals 11 residues. Germline V lookup: CDR1 LNHNV, CDR2 YYDKDF (reference sequence). Deletions cut 6 bases from V and 5 bases from J, with 7 bases between. The CDR3 nucleotides are TGTGCCACCAGTTCCGGGTATGGCTACACCTTC. This translates into CATSSGYGYTF.

The CDR3 DNA follows: TGCGCCAGCAGCTTGGCCTCAGGGGGGCCCCAGCATTTT. Its protein is CASSLASGGPQHF. The chain has TRBV5-1 and TRBJ1-5, with TRBD1 matching 7 bases. The V and J ends lost 0 bases and 9 bases, in that order; junction bases with no gene match: 3. Germline loops: CDR1 SGHRS, CDR2 YFSETQ. The CDR3 has 13 residues. The variable domain in full, completed from reference TRBV5-1 and TRBJ1-5, reads KAGVTQTPRYLIKTRGQQVTLSCSPISGHRSVSWYQQTPGQGLQFLFEYFSETQRNKGNFPGRFSGRQFSNSRSEMNVSTLELGDSALYLCASSLASGGPQHFGDGTRLSIL.

This clone has more than one count but fewer than ten. This rearrangement joins TRBV2 to TRBJ1-6; the D gene is possibly TRBD1 (6 bases). The CDR3 covers 15 residues. Germline V CDR1 and CDR2: SNHLY, FYNNEI. The V end lost 4 bases, the J end lost 4 bases, and 11 bases lay between the germline ends. The CDR3 DNA sequence: TGTGCCAGCAGTGTGGAGGGGGGGTATAATTCACCCCTCCACTTT. Its protein is CASSVEGGYNSPLHF.

This chain links TRBV4-3 with TRBJ2-5, with 8 bases fitting TRBD1. Losses at the gene ends were 4 bases for V and 7 bases for J; bases not matched to a gene: 5. Looked up from germline, CDR1 is LGHNA and CDR2 is YSLEER. The length of the CDR3 is 13 residues. CDR3 bases: TGCGCCAGCAGCCCGGACAGGGCGGGGACCCAGTACTTC. Translating gives CASSPDRAGTQYF.